This entry features one T cell receptor beta chain sequence. What it binds is unknown. These data come from a study of PD-1 blockade in classical Hodgkin lymphoma. Study outcomes and limitations: Baseline TCR diversity was reportedly lower in newly diagnosed patients than healthy donors. Although disease activity or prior therapy may be involved, causes of the repertoire differences remain undefined.

V lost 0 bases and J 2 bases, leaving 5 bases between the germline ends. Germline-derived CDR1 and CDR2 are SGDLS and YYNGEE. This CDR3 spans 13 amino acids. The time point here: cycle 4 day 1 (C4D1), after five to seven weeks of nivolumab. Each patient experienced a relapse that followed autologous stem cell transplantation, and brentuximab vedotin exposure varied. Only in-frame clones appear in the TCRdb table, and some are missing; sequencing was by immunoSEQ multiplex PCR. The sample carries 23,000 or so clones, roughly 76% recorded once. V is TRBV9 and J is TRBJ1-2; D is uncertain. The source material was peripheral blood mononuclear cells (PBMCs), sampled before the fourth cycle of nivolumab. This receptor was taken from a human donor with classical Hodgkin lymphoma. DNA of the CDR3: TGTGCCAGCAGCGTAGCCAGGAACTATGGCTACACCTTC. As protein: CASSVARNYGYTF.